This T cell receptor beta chain was obtained from a study of naive and memory T cell subsets. From the second PCR step, alpha and beta chains were amplified apart. CD45RA-CD27- cells were effector memory; CD45RA+CD27- cells were EMRA. Two oligonucleotides, mixed equimolar, formed the beta constant-region primer covering TRBC1 and TRBC2. The ligated cDNA underwent four PCR rounds using SP2 and nested alpha and beta constant-region primers. TCRdb passed the UMI-ligation and nested PCR reads through MiXCR, listing each CDR3 protein once. The repertoire has about 2,800 distinct CDR3 sequences, 7.3% of them found once; the top ten carry roughly 84%. This clonotype has only a few counts. The receptor was isolated from a human donor in good health. Sequencing input: effector memory CD8+ T cells from blood. Subset noted: effector memory, CD45RA- CD27-.

The CDR3 is CASSQDWTGSSTDTQYF. CDR3 nucleotides: TGCGCCAGCAGCCAAGACTGGACGGGCTCTAGCACAGATACGCAGTATTTT. The chain carries TRBV4-3 and TRBJ2-3; the D is unclear. The length of the CDR3 is 17 residues. Germline values: CDR1 LGHNA, CDR2 YSLEER. The V gene lost 0 bases and the J gene lost 0 bases, with 13 bases spanning the gap.